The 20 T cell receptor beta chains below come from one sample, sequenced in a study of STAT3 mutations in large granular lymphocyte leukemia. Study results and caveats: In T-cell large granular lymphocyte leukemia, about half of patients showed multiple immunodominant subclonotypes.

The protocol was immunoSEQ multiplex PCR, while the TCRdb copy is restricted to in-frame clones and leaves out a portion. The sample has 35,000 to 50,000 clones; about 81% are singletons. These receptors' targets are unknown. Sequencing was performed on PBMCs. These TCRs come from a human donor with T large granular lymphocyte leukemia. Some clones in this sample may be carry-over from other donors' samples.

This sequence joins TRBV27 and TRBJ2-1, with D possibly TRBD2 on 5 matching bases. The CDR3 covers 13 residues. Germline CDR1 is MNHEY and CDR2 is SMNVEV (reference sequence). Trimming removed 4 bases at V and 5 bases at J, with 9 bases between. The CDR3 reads CASSSPADNEQFF. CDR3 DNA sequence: TGTGCCAGCAGTTCTCCAGCGGACAATGAGCAGTTCTTC.

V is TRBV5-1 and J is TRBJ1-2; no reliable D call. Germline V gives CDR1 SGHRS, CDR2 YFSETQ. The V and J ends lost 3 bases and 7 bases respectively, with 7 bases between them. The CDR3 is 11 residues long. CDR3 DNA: TGCGCCAGCAGCTCCGGGAGTGGCTACACCTTC. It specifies CASSSGSGYTF.

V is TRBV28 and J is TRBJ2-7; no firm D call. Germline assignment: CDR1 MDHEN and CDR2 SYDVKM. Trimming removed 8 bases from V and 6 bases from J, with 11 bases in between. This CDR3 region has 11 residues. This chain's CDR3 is CASGLGGEQYV. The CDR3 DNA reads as TGTGCCAGCGGTCTGGGTGGCGAGCAGTACGTC.

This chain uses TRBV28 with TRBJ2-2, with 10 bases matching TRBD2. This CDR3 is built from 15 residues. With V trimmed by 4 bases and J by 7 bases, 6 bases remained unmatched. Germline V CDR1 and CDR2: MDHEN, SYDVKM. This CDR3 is CASSSAGGQFGELFF. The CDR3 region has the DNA TGTGCCAGCAGTTCAGCGGGGGGGCAGTTCGGGGAGCTGTTTTTT. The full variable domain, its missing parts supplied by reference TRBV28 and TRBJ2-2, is DVKVTQSSRYLVKRTGEKVFLECVQDMDHENMFWYRQDPGLGLRLIYFSYDVKMKEKGDIPEGYSVSREKKERFSLILESASTNQTSMYLCASSSAGGQFGELFFGEGSRLTVL.

CDR3 nucleotide sequence: TGTGCCAGCAGTTTAACCCACCCCGGGGAGCTGTTTTTT. Translating gives CASSLTHPGELFF. The gene calls are TRBV27 and TRBJ2-2, with D uncertain. The germline V and J ends were trimmed by 2 bases and 6 bases, with 7 bases remaining between them. Germline V gene lookup returns CDR1 MNHEY and CDR2 SMNVEV (reference sequence). The CDR3 spans 13 residues.

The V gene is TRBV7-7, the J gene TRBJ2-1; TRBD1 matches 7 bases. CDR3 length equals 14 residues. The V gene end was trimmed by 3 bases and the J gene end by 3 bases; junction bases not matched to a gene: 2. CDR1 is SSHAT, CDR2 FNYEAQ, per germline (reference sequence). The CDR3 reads CASSLGTDYNEQFF. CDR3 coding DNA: TGTGCCAGCAGCTTGGGGACAGACTACAATGAGCAGTTCTTC. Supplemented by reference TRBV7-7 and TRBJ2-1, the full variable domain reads GAGVSQSPRYKVTKRGQDVTLRCDPISSHATLYWYQQALGQGPEFLTYFNYEAQPDKSGLPSDRFSAERPEGSISTLTIQRTEQRDSAMYRCASSLGTDYNEQFFGPGTRLTVL.

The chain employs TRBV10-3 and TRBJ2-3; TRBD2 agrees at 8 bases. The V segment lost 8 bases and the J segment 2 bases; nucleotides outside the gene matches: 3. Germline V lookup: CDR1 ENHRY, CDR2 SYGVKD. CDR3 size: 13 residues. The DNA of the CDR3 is TGTGCCATCGCTAGCGGGTACACAGATACGCAGTATTTT. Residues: CAIASGYTDTQYF.

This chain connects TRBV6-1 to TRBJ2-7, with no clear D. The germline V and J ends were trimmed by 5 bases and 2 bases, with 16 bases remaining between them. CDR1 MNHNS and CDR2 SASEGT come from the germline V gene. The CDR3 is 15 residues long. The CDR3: CASSKQIKVPYEQYV. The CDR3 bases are TGTGCCAGCAGTAAACAGATAAAGGTCCCCTACGAGCAGTACGTC.

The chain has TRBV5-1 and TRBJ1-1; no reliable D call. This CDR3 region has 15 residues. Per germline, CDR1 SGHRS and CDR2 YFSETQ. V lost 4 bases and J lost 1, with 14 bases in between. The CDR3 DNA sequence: TGCGCCAGCAGCCCCGGTCGGCAGCCGAACACTGAAGCTTTCTTT. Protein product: CASSPGRQPNTEAFF.

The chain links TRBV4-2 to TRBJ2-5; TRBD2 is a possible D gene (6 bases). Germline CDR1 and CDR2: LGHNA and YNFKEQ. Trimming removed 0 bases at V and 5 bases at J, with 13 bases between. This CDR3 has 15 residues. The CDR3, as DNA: TGTGCCAGCAGCCAAGATCCGGGAGACCTGGAGACCCAGTACTTC. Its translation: CASSQDPGDLETQYF.

The CDR3 protein is CASRPAAGNTIYF. CDR3 nucleotides: TGTGCCAGCAGGCCGGCGGCGGGAAACACCATATATTTT. The rearrangement uses TRBV27 and TRBJ1-3; D not resolved. There are 13 residues in the CDR3. V was cut by 6 bases and J by 4 bases, with 10 bases left in between. Germline V CDR1 and CDR2: MNHEY, SMNVEV (reference sequence).

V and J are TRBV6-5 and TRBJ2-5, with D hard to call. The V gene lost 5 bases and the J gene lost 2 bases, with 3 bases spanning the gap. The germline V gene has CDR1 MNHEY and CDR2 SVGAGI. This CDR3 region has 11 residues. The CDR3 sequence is CASSQQETQYF. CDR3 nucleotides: TGTGCCAGCAGTCAACAAGAGACCCAGTACTTC.

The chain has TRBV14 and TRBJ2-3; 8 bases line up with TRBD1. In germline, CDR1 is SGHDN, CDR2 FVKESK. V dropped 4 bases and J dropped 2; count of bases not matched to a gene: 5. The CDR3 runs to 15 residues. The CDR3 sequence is CASSPRTGFTDTQYF. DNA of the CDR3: TGTGCCAGCAGCCCCCGGACAGGGTTCACAGATACGCAGTATTTT.

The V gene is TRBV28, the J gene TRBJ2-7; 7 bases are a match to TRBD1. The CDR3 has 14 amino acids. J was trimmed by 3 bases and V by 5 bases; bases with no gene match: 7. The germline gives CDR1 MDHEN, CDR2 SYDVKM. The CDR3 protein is CASSPGQAGYEQYV. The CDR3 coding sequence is TGTGCCAGCAGTCCCGGACAGGCGGGCTACGAGCAGTACGTC.

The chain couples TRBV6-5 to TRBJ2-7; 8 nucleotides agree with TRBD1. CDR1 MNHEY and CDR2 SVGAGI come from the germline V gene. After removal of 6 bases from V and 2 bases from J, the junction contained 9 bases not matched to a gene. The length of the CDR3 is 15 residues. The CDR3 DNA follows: TGTGCCAGCAGGGCGCGAACACAGGGGGCCTACGAGCAGTACTTC. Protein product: CASRARTQGAYEQYF.

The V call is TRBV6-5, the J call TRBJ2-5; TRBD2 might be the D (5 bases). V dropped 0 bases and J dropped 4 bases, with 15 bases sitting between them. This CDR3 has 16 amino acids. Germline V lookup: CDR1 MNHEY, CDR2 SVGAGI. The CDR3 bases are TGTGCCAGCAGTTACTCGAGGTTCGGGATCCCAGAGACCCAGTACTTC. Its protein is CASSYSRFGIPETQYF.

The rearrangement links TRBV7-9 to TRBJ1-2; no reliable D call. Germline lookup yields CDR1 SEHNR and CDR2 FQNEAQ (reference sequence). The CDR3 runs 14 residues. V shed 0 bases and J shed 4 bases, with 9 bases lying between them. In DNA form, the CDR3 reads TGTGCCAGCAGCTTAGCCTGGGATGGCTATGGCTACACCTTC. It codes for CASSLAWDGYGYTF.

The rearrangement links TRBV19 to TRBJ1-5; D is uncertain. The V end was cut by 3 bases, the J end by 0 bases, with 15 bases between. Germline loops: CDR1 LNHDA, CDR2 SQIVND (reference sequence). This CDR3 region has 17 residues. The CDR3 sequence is CASSMGWQAYSNQPQHF. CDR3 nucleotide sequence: TGTGCCAGTAGTATGGGGTGGCAGGCATATAGCAATCAGCCCCAGCATTTT.

In nucleotides, the CDR3 is TGTGCCAGCGGAACAGGGGTCATTGGCTACACCTTC. Translation gives CASGTGVIGYTF. The chain uses TRBV28 and TRBJ1-2; 7 bases align to TRBD1. Losses at the gene ends were 8 bases for V and 7 bases for J; bases not matched to a gene: 7. CDR1 is MDHEN and CDR2 is SYDVKM in the germline V gene. The CDR3 runs 12 residues.

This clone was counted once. Here the CDR3 reads CASSPTGEGGDTQYF. CDR3 coding DNA: TGCGCCAGCAGCCCGACAGGGGAGGGGGGGGATACGCAGTATTTT. V gene TRBV4-3 combines with J gene TRBJ2-3, with D possibly matching TRBD1 (8 bases). The length of the CDR3 is 15 residues. Germline V gene lookup returns CDR1 LGHNA and CDR2 YSLEER. The V end lost 4 bases, the J end lost 6 bases, and 17 bases lay between the germline ends.